The present T cell receptor (beta chain) was sequenced within a study of T-cell reconstitution after alpha-beta-depleted transplantation in children. The CDR3 covers 15 residues. Germline values: CDR1 MGHDK, CDR2 SYGVNS. The germline V and J ends were trimmed by 2 bases and 2 bases, with 13 bases remaining between them. Preparing the TCRbeta library involved the use of unique molecular identifiers. One entry per CDR3 protein, called by TCRdb with MiXCR from the PCR reads. The data show more than 85,000 distinct CDR3 sequences, about 7.5% seen once. The sample in question was PBMCs, obtained before TCRalphabeta/CD19-depleted stem cell transplant. The source is a boy between 2 and 10 years old with acute lymphoblastic leukemia, due to receive a stem cell transplant. The J gene is TRBJ2-7, the V gene TRBV25-1; D possibly corresponds to TRBD2 (5 bases). The DNA of the CDR3 is TGTGCCAGCAGTGAAACCGAGGGTCCGACCTACGAGCAGTACTTC. This sequence encodes CASSETEGPTYEQYF.